The rows below give T cell receptor beta chains drawn from one sample of a study of blood T cell repertoires in COVID-19. Clones were read by immunoSEQ multiplex PCR, and TCRdb kept only the in-frame ones, dropping some. The sample lists 200,000 to 300,000 clones, 88% occurring once. Sequenced sample: PBMCs or T cells enriched from blood (not recorded which). These receptors were collected from a woman between 40 and 50 years old with acute COVID-19. CDR3s include the opening cysteine and the closing phenylalanine or tryptophan. D genes are given only for firm matches. Size tells how often a clone was seen (once, few, many) or the class of an expanded clone, and some rows leave it out.

v_call	clone_size	d_call	j_call	cdr3_aa	cdr3_nt
TRBV29-1	.	.	TRBJ1-4	CSVQKGDEKLFF	TGCAGCGTTCAGAAAGGAGATGAAAAACTGTTTTTT
TRBV4-2	few	.	TRBJ1-5	CASSQDPGLISQPQHF	TGTGCCAGCAGCCAAGATCCAGGGTTAATCAGTCAGCCCCAGCATTTT
TRBV4-1	.	TRBD2	TRBJ2-5	CASSLGLAGGGQETQYF	TGCGCCAGCAGCCTCGGACTAGCGGGAGGGGGGCAAGAGACCCAGTACTTC
TRBV5-1	once	.	TRBJ1-2	CASHPGHLNYGYTF	TGCGCCAGCCACCCGGGACACCTTAACTATGGCTACACCTTC
TRBV12-3/TRBV12-4	.	.	TRBJ1-2	CASSQRVHGYTF	TGTGCCAGCAGCCAGCGGGTTCATGGCTACACCTTC
TRBV7-9	.	TRBD1	TRBJ1-5	CASTIQGNQPQHF	TGTGCCAGCACCATACAGGGGAATCAGCCCCAGCATTTT
TRBV21-1	.	.	TRBJ2-1	CASSTSSGPVGYEQFF	TGTGCCAGCAGCACCTCTAGCGGGCCCGTTGGTTATGAGCAGTTCTTC
TRBV29-1	.	TRBD1	TRBJ1-6	CSADRGSYNSPLHF	TGCAGCGCTGACAGGGGTAGTTATAATTCACCCCTCCACTTT
TRBV7-2	.	TRBD1	TRBJ1-1	CASSPDRWATEAFF	TGTGCCAGCAGCCCGGACAGGTGGGCCACTGAAGCTTTCTTT
TRBV30	.	TRBD1	TRBJ2-6	CAWSGWAGGLLSGANVLTF	TGTGCCTGGAGTGGGTGGGCAGGGGGCTTACTGTCCGGGGCCAACGTCCTGACTTTC
TRBV5-6	.	TRBD2	TRBJ2-2	CASSSGLAGDRTGELFF	TGTGCCAGCAGCTCCGGACTAGCGGGAGATCGGACCGGGGAGCTGTTTTTT
TRBV14	.	.	TRBJ1-1	CASSQDGHYRDDTEAFF	TGTGCCAGCAGCCAGGACGGTCATTATCGGGATGACACTGAAGCTTTCTTT
TRBV29-1	.	TRBD2	TRBJ2-3	CSVVATSGVFTDTQYF	TGCAGCGTTGTAGCGACTAGCGGGGTTTTCACAGATACGCAGTATTTT
TRBV15	.	TRBD2	TRBJ2-3	CATSRGPVTSGRAGTDTQYF	TGTGCCACCAGCAGAGGGCCCGTGACTAGCGGGAGGGCTGGCACAGATACGCAGTATTTT
TRBV18	.	TRBD1	TRBJ1-1	CASSQWTGSGDTEAFF	TGTGCCAGCTCACAATGGACAGGGAGCGGGGACACTGAAGCTTTCTTT
TRBV4-3	.	.	TRBJ1-5	CASSPDPGRPQHF	TGCGCCAGCAGCCCCGATCCAGGGCGGCCCCAGCATTTT
TRBV5-1	.	.	TRBJ2-3	CASSNSGTDTQYF	TGCGCCAGCAGTAATTCAGGGACAGATACGCAGTATTTT
TRBV6-1	.	.	TRBJ2-2	CASSEQGFGNTGELFF	TGTGCCAGCAGTGAGCAGGGGTTCGGAAACACCGGGGAGCTGTTTTTT
TRBV7-2	.	TRBD1	TRBJ2-1	CASSLTRGSNEQFF	TGTGCCAGCAGCCTAACCAGGGGGAGCAATGAGCAGTTCTTC
TRBV7-8	.	.	TRBJ1-1	CASSSSGHKVNTEAFF	TGTGCCAGCAGCTCCTCGGGACATAAAGTGAACACTGAAGCTTTCTTT
TRBV19	.	TRBD1	TRBJ2-3	CASSTLTGFSTDTQYF	TGTGCCAGTAGTACACTGACAGGGTTTAGCACAGATACGCAGTATTTT
TRBV27	.	.	TRBJ2-5	CASSLSNPGKTQYF	TGTGCCAGCAGTTTATCGAACCCAGGGAAGACCCAGTACTTC
TRBV10-3	.	TRBD2	TRBJ2-3	CAIRAEWGRAWEVRTDTQYF	TGTGCCATCAGGGCCGAATGGGGGAGGGCCTGGGAGGTACGCACAGATACGCAGTATTTT
TRBV30	.	TRBD1	TRBJ1-4	CAWSVGFRDRAHRTNEKLFF	TGTGCCTGGAGTGTAGGATTCCGGGACAGGGCACATCGAACTAATGAAAAACTGTTTTTT
TRBV24-1	.	.	TRBJ2-5	CATSDFYRQETQYF	TGTGCCACCAGTGATTTTTACAGGCAAGAGACCCAGTACTTC